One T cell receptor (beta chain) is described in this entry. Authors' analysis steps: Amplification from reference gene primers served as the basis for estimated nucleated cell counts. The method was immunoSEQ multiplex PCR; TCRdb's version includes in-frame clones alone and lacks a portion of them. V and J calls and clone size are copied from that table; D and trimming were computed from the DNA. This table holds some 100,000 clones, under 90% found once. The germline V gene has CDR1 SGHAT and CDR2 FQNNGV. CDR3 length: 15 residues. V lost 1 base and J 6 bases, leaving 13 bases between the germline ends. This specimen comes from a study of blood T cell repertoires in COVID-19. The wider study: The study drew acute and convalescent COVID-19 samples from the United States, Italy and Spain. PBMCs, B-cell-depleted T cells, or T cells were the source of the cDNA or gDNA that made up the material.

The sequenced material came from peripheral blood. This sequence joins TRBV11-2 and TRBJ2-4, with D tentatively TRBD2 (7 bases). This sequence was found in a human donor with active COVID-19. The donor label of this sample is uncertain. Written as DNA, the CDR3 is TGTGCCAGCAGCTTAGGGGGGGGCTGGACAAACATTCAGTACTTC. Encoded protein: CASSLGGGWTNIQYF.